These 14 T cell receptor beta chains came from one sample sequenced in a study of CD4 T cells in relation to SARS-CoV-2 and coronaviruses. Before the COVID-19 pandemic, during about 2010-2018, CD4+ T cells were taken from unexposed donors. Assay: immunoSEQ multiplex PCR; the TCRdb copy retains only in-frame clones and omits some. This table holds tens of thousands of clones, around 86% found once. Specimen: memory CD4+ T cells from PBMCs. These receptor sequences come from a human donor in good health.

Comments on this clone: Other nucleotide sequences from this sample produce the same CDR3. V gene TRBV5-1 combines with J gene TRBJ2-7; 11 nucleotides match TRBD2. The CDR3 contains 14 residues. The junction had 0 bases not matched to a gene; V was cut back by 0 bases and J by 4 bases. Germline V gives CDR1 SGHRS, CDR2 YFSETQ. The CDR3 spells CASSLASGRYEQYF. For the CDR3, the DNA is TGCGCCAGCAGCTTGGCTAGCGGGAGGTACGAGCAGTACTTC. The full variable domain, with the rest looked up from reference TRBV5-1 and TRBJ2-7, is KAGVTQTPRYLIKTRGQQVTLSCSPISGHRSVSWYQQTPGQGLQFLFEYFSETQRNKGNFPGRFSGRQFSNSRSEMNVSTLELGDSALYLCASSLASGRYEQYFGPGTRLTVT.

V and J are TRBV6-1 and TRBJ1-3; possible D gene TRBD1, 6 bases. Germline V gene sequence: CDR1 MNHNS, CDR2 SASEGT. The CDR3 consists of 15 residues. V was trimmed by 5 bases and J by 0 bases, leaving 11 bases between them. CDR3 residues: CASSNRESSGNTIYF. DNA for the CDR3: TGTGCCAGCAGTAACAGGGAGAGCTCTGGAAACACCATATATTTT.

The chain carries TRBV28 and TRBJ2-1; D possibly corresponds to TRBD2 (5 bases). The germline CDR1 and CDR2 sequences are MDHEN and SYDVKM. V was pared by 2 bases and J by 5 bases, with 7 bases between. The CDR3 sequence is 13 residues long. CDR3 DNA sequence: TGTGCCAGCAGTTTAAACGGGAACAATGAGCAGTTCTTC. Amino acid sequence: CASSLNGNNEQFF.

The chain is built from TRBV20-1 and TRBJ1-4; D is undetermined. The CDR3 contains 11 residues. Per the germline V gene, CDR1 is DFQATT and CDR2 is SNEGSKA (reference sequence). V lost 3 bases and J lost 8, with 7 bases in between. CDR3 in DNA: TGCAGTGCTAGCCCCCTCGAAAAACTGTTTTTT. Amino acid sequence: CSASPLEKLFF.

CDR3 in DNA: TGTGCCAGCAGCCGGGAGCCTTTAACCTCTGGGGCCAACGTCCTGACTTTC. It specifies CASSREPLTSGANVLTF. This rearrangement joins TRBV7-6 to TRBJ2-6; TRBD2 is a possible D gene (6 bases). Trimming pared 5 bases from V and 0 bases from J, leaving 14 bases between. The CDR3 has 17 amino acids. The V gene's germline CDR1 is SGHVS and CDR2 FNYEAQ.

The chain couples TRBV11-3 to TRBJ2-1; 7 nucleotides align to TRBD2. The J segment lost 7 bases and the V segment lost 0 bases, leaving 12 bases of the junction unmatched. Germline V gene lookup returns CDR1 SGHNT and CDR2 YENEEA. This CDR3 has 17 amino acids. For the CDR3, the DNA is TGTGCCAGCAGCTTAGATTCCGGTGGCGGGAGTAGAAATGAGCAGTTCTTC. It codes for CASSLDSGGGSRNEQFF. Filled out from reference TRBV11-3 and TRBJ2-1, the complete variable domain reads EAGVVQSPRYKIIEKKQPVAFWCNPISGHNTLYWYLQNLGQGPELLIRYENEEAVDDSQLPKDRFSAERLKGVDSTLKIQPAELGDSAVYLCASSLDSGGGSRNEQFFGPGTRLTVL.

The CDR3 nucleotides read TGTGCCAGCAGTCCTAGACTAGCGGGATTCTACGAGCAGTACTTC. Its translation is CASSPRLAGFYEQYF. The chain has TRBV28 and TRBJ2-7; 11 bases are a match to TRBD2. This CDR3 contains 15 residues. The junction had 6 bases not matched to a gene; V was cut back by 5 bases and J by 3 bases. Germline values: CDR1 MDHEN, CDR2 SYDVKM.

This sequence joins TRBV2 and TRBJ1-5; D ambiguous. The germline CDR1 and CDR2 sequences are SNHLY and FYNNEI. The CDR3 has 15 residues. The V gene lost 3 bases and the J gene lost 4 bases, with 13 bases spanning the gap. The CDR3: CASSEGLAGNQPQHF. CDR3 in DNA: TGTGCCAGCAGTGAGGGGTTGGCAGGTAATCAGCCCCAGCATTTT.

The V call is TRBV7-3, the J call TRBJ2-3; D unresolved. Germline CDR1 reads SGHTA; CDR2 reads FQGTGA. The CDR3 length is 13 residues. Trimming left V 4 bases short and J 0 bases short, with 5 bases between. In DNA, the CDR3 is TGTGCCAGCAGCTCGCTTAGCACAGATACGCAGTATTTT. This gives the protein CASSSLSTDTQYF. Variable domain in full (rest from reference TRBV7-3 and TRBJ2-3): GAGVSQTPSNKVTEKGKYVELRCDPISGHTALYWYRQSLGQGPEFLIYFQGTGAADDSGLPNDRFFAVRPEGSVSTLKIQRTERGDSAVYLCASSSLSTDTQYFGPGTRLTVL.

A remark on this clone: This CDR3 is also generated by other DNA sequences in the sample. The gene calls are TRBV15 and TRBJ2-7, with D hard to call. CDR1 is LNHNV and CDR2 is YYDKDF in the germline V gene (reference sequence). The V and J ends lost 0 bases and 2 bases respectively, with 5 bases between them. The CDR3 is 13 residues long. This CDR3 reads CATSRDPPYEQYF. DNA for the CDR3: TGTGCCACCAGCAGAGATCCCCCCTACGAGCAGTACTTC.

V and J are TRBV15 and TRBJ2-1, with TRBD1 matching 7 bases. Germline-derived CDR1 and CDR2 are LNHNV and YYDKDF (reference sequence). This CDR3 has 14 residues. With V trimmed by 0 bases and J by 6 bases, 2 bases remained unmatched. CDR3 sequence reads: CATSRDDRANEQFF. For the CDR3, the DNA is TGTGCCACCAGCAGAGATGACAGGGCCAATGAGCAGTTCTTC.

The gene calls are TRBV19 and TRBJ1-5; D is unresolved. CDR3 size: 15 residues. V was pared by 4 bases and J by 0 bases, with 10 bases between. Germline values: CDR1 LNHDA, CDR2 SQIVND (reference sequence). The CDR3 nucleotides are TGTGCCAGTAGTACTTCCGGGGATAGCAATCAGCCCCAGCATTTT. Encoded protein: CASSTSGDSNQPQHF.

This chain links TRBV28 with TRBJ2-2; 16 nucleotides match TRBD2. CDR3 length equals 19 residues. The V gene end was trimmed by 3 bases and the J gene end by 6 bases; junction bases not matched to a gene: 10. From germline, CDR1 is MDHEN and CDR2 SYDVKM. The CDR3 loop reads CASSFRRGLAGGPPGELFF. The DNA of the CDR3 is TGTGCCAGCAGTTTCCGCCGGGGACTAGCGGGAGGGCCCCCCGGGGAGCTGTTTTTT.

CDR3 loop: CASSLEGSKNTGELFF. The CDR3 nucleotides read TGCGCCAGCAGCTTGGAGGGGTCTAAGAACACCGGGGAGCTGTTTTTT. V is TRBV5-1 and J is TRBJ2-2; D might be TRBD1 (5 bases). Looked up from germline, CDR1 is SGHRS and CDR2 is YFSETQ. Trimming pared 0 bases from V and 1 base from J, leaving 10 bases between. The CDR3 is 16 amino acids.